This T cell receptor (beta chain) appears in the sequencing data of a study of shared clonotypes between healthy human individuals. The study's findings and limits: The generation probabilities recorded for non-shared clonotypes fell below those of clonotypes shared by all four donors.

V was trimmed by 6 bases and J by 3 bases, leaving 10 bases between them. This CDR3 region has 13 residues. Looked up from germline, CDR1 is MNHEY and CDR2 is SMNVEV (reference sequence). To note about this clone: What it binds is unknown.

Data came from immunoSEQ multiplex PCR; TCRdb stores just in-frame clones and leaves some out. The sample records approximately 700,000 clones, approximately 73% being singletons. This receptor was identified in a woman younger than 45 in good health. The chain joins TRBV27 to TRBJ2-3; the D call may be TRBD1 or TRBD2 (5 bases each). The sequenced sample was memory CD4+ T cells sorted from blood. The subset is: CD45RA-negative fraction. CDR3 nucleotides: TGTGCCAGCAGGGGGACCAATACAGATACGCAGTATTTT. Protein sequence: CASRGTNTDTQYF.